A selection of T cell receptor beta chains follows, all from one sample in a study of response to subunit inactivated influenza vaccine. TCRdb ran MiXCR on the RT-PCR reads and lists one entry per CDR3 protein. Of 600,000 to 850,000 distinct CDR3 sequences listed, 12% to 15% are singletons. The input for sequencing was PBMCs from blood, taken 14 days before vaccination. All receptors derive from a man aged 45-65 years who received an inactivated influenza vaccine. CDR3s include the opening cysteine and the closing phenylalanine or tryptophan. Fields, in order: V gene, J gene, D gene, CDR3 protein. D genes are given only for firm matches.

>TRBV3-1|TRBJ2-5|TRBD2
CASSQDLLAGPYQETQYF
>TRBV5-1|TRBJ2-7|TRBD2
CASTQVLGGGNEQYF
>TRBV6-1|TRBJ2-3|TRBD1
CATKGAVADTQYF
>TRBV20-1|TRBJ2-7|TRBD2
CSAIPTSGPPYEQYF
>TRBV15|TRBJ2-1|NA
CATSRVVQGGYNEQFF
>TRBV11-1|TRBJ2-3|NA
CASSYLPGWTFASTDTQYF
>TRBV20-1|TRBJ2-7|NA
CSARDYEQYF
>TRBV18|TRBJ2-7|NA
CASSPRTNSYEQYF
>TRBV6-5|TRBJ1-2|TRBD1
CASSSGGFLRVGYTF
>TRBV12-3/TRBV12-4|TRBJ1-2|NA
CASSSTGTSGYTF
>TRBV4-3|TRBJ2-1|NA
CASSQGRGQYNEQFF
>TRBV7-9|TRBJ2-1|TRBD2
CASSYQSTSGFFNEQFF
>TRBV29-1|TRBJ2-1|NA
CSVEDRRQRVNEQFF
>TRBV7-2|TRBJ2-7|TRBD1
CASSLAPARQGAYEQYF
>TRBV2|TRBJ2-7|NA
CASSAGLPRHYSYEQYF
>TRBV20-1|TRBJ2-3|NA
CSATTALSTDTQYF
>TRBV28|TRBJ2-3|NA
CASSPLQSSRTQYF
>TRBV25-1|TRBJ1-5|NA
CASSESGSGNQPQHF
>TRBV2|TRBJ2-7|NA
CASSMGPTGGEQYF
>TRBV5-6|TRBJ2-2|NA
CASSLLLVANTGELFF
>TRBV5-1|TRBJ2-3|NA
CASSWLGSDTQYF
>TRBV2|TRBJ1-1|NA
CASILDSIRTEAFF
>TRBV12-3/TRBV12-4|TRBJ2-5|NA
CASSLMETQYF
>TRBV7-2|TRBJ1-1|NA
CASSLVSANTEAFF
>TRBV7-2|TRBJ1-1|NA
CASSPGHSNWGEAFF
>TRBV20-1|TRBJ2-1|TRBD2
CSASRASGANEQFF